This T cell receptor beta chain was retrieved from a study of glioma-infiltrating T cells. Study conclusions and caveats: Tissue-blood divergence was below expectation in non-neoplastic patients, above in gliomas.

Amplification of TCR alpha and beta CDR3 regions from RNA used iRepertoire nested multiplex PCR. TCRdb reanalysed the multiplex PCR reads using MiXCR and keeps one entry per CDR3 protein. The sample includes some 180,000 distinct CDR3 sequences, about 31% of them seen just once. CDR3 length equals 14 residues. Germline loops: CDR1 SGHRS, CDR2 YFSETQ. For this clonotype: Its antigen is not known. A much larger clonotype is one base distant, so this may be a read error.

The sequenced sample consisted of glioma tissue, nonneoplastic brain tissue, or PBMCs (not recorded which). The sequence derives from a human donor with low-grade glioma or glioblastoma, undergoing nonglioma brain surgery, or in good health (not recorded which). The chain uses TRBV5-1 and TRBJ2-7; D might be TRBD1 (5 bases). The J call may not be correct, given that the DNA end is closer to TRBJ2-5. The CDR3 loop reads CASSSGQDEETQYF. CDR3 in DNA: TGCGCCAGCAGCTCAGGACAAGATGAAGAGACCCAGTACTTC.